This T cell receptor (beta chain) originates from a study of identical twins. Overall study results and limits: Beta out-of-frame sequences displayed a weaker excess of sharing between twins.

Worth noting for this clonotype: Its antigen is undetermined.

The length of the CDR3 is 14 residues. Trimming took 7 bases from V and 6 from J; bases not matched to a gene: 9. Germline CDR1 is SGDLS and CDR2 is YYNGEE. In TCRdb, the 5' RACE reads were re-called with MiXCR into one record per CDR3 protein. The sample has just over 450,000 distinct CDR3 sequences, approximately 14% seen once. The sample also formed part of further work on yellow fever vaccine responses in identical twins.

V and J are TRBV9 and TRBJ2-3, with TRBD2 identical over 9 bases. This sequence originates from a woman aged 18-29 years in good health. Sequencing used CD4+ T cells sorted from blood. The CDR3 here is CASGREGFMDTQYF. The CDR3, as DNA: TGTGCCAGCGGGCGGGAGGGGTTTATGGATACGCAGTATTTT.